This record looks at one T cell receptor beta chain sequence and its context. In this sample, this clonotype turned up once. This receptor's antigen is unknown. Base qualities are not recorded, but no much larger clone differs from it by a single base. Library preparation used 5' RACE. TCRdb shows the sequencer as Illumina HiSeq 2500. A second about 7 to 12 cycle PCR used a sample-barcoded 5' primer and a J-beta primer mix. A template-switch 5' adaptor carrying 12 random nucleotides introduced a unique molecular identifier onto each TCR beta cDNA molecule. Each sample yielded at least 2.5 million CDR3-containing paired-end reads. All of the RNA was converted into first-strand cDNA using the Mint cDNA synthesis kit, with a TRBC-specific oligonucleotide serving as the primer. All cDNA was treated with uracil-DNA glycosylase and then went through a first 18-cycle PCR with the universal primers M1SS and BC2_uni_R. The study's own analysis went as follows. For normalization, 1 million high-quality reads were randomly selected from each sample, with every read carrying a distinct molecular identifier. Reads sharing molecular identifiers were discarded rather than binned into consensus sequences. CDR3 identification, clonotype clustering and error correction used MiTCR with a Q25 quality threshold and the strictest error-elimination algorithm. Lower-bound total TCR beta diversity was estimated with a nonparametric unseen species model using Euler transformation. TCRdb trimmed the raw reads at Q25, called clones with MiXCR and kept productive beta chains. Rows matching on CDR3 protein sequence are summarized as one entry with the most common DNA and genes. The authors' filters were not applied to this entry. The sample has about 800,000 distinct CDR3 sequences on record, roughly 60% of them singletons. The ten largest clones add up to over 20% of the sample.

The sample belongs to a study of blood T cells in healthy people across ages (dated by TCRdb to between 2015 and 2017). At the level of the whole study: In model experiments, roughly one uniquely barcoded TCR beta cDNA molecule per two T cells was captured by template switching. Using deep sequencing normalized with unique cDNA molecular identifiers, the study measured how TCR beta repertoire diversity changes with age. The donors were split into four age groups: young (average around 15 years), middle-aged (more than 35), aged (about 62) and long-lived (under 85). Donors of different ages were randomly distributed across sequencing lanes to avoid experimental bias. For two donors (one aged 18 to 29 and one aged 80 or older), the study analyzed two additional independent replicas of 1 million unique cDNA reads from the same blood draw. On the study overall, not on this receptor specifically: Compared with the aged group, the long-lived group had more naive CD4+ T cells, fewer expanded clones and increased TCR diversity, suggesting age selection. As age increased, observed TCR beta diversity per million T cells dropped in a roughly linear way, and a significant reduction was already evident by age 40. Because the CMV infection status of the donors was unknown, age-related changes in expanded clonotypes may potentially have been confounded. A strong correlation was found between observed TCR beta diversity and the percentage of naive T cells measured by flow cytometry. Estimates of total diversity based on one million sequenced T cells were regarded as lower bounds and as underestimates. Bulk unsorted PBMC profiling prevented conclusive comparison of naive and antigen-experienced compartments.

Donors were under 40 systemically healthy Caucasian individuals from Russia aged roughly 6 to 90 years. Each donor gave 8 to 10 milliliters of peripheral blood, collected into EDTA-treated Vacutainer tubes. Ficoll-Paque density-gradient centrifugation was used to isolate PBMCs, with at least 6 million obtained per sample. Total RNA, at least 6 micrograms per sample, was extracted from PBMCs with Trizol reagent. The percentages of naive CD45RAhigh/CD27high T cells were determined by flow cytometry on a PBMC aliquot from every donor. Source material: blood. The sequence derives from a young man in good health.

This receptor carries the CDR3 CAWNRDRGSKNIQYF. The sequence in DNA is TGTGCCTGGAACCGGGACAGGGGGTCCAAAAACATTCAGTACTTC. The rearranged segments are TRBV30 and TRBJ2-4, and 11 junctional nucleotides match TRBD1. V is trimmed back by 4 bases and J by 2 bases, and the junction contains 4 bases that no gene match accounts for. CDR1 and CDR2 are read off the germline V gene (reference sequence) as GTSNPN and SVGIG. From the cysteine through the phenylalanine, the CDR3 covers 15 amino acids. The DNA shown is the 45-base CDR3, in frame from base 1.